The subject of this entry is one TCR beta chain. Its antigen is as yet unknown. The treatment was: over 15 received Ad26.COV2.S at low or high dose, single or two shots; a few received placebo; per-sample allocation not given. Samples analyzed were those drawn on day 63 after the first vaccine or placebo injection. The data stem from a study of Ad26.COV2.S vaccination and SARS-CoV-2 variants. Across the study: Intramuscular Ad26.COV2.S doses were given once or twice, 56 days apart. Overall study results and limits: It was vaccine recipients, not placebo recipients, who had the higher spike-specific TCR breadth. There was reportedly substantial breadth in spike-specific CD8+ and CD4+ T cell responses after vaccination. Breadth and depth estimates from TCRs may understate total T cell responses.

After removal of 4 bases from V and 1 base from J, the junction contained 3 bases not matched to a gene. The CDR3 sequence is 14 residues long. Germline V CDR1 and CDR2: MRHNA, SNTAGT. Sequencing was performed with immunoSEQ multiplex PCR; in TCRdb, only in-frame clones are kept and a portion is missing. The table has 400,000 to 500,000 clones, around nine tenths seen once. The specimen was peripheral blood, collected in a trial of Ad26.COV2.S vaccine versus placebo. The chain combines TRBV6-4 with TRBJ1-1, with 7 bases identical to TRBD1. The receptor's source is a person aged 18 to 65 who received the Ad26.COV2.S COVID-19 vaccine or a placebo. CDR3 amino acids: CASSAQGPNTEAFF. CDR3 in DNA: TGTGCCAGCAGTGCACAGGGGCCGAACACTGAAGCTTTCTTT.